The 25 T cell receptor beta chains reported below all come from one sample, sequenced in a study of blood T cells in healthy people across ages. PCR was performed a second time for about 6 to 11 cycles using a sample-barcoded 5' primer and a J-beta primer mix. MiXCR, run by TCRdb on the 5' RACE reads, gives a single entry per CDR3 protein. This repertoire shows around 800,000 distinct CDR3 sequences, approximately 24% found once; its top ten account for under 3%. The same specimen was also included in a second study, on T cells of mothers and their children.

The specimen was blood. The receptors were sampled from a boy aged 5-17 years in good health.

This chain joins TRBV7-2 and TRBJ2-1; 11 bases map to TRBD2. CDR3 length equals 16 residues. Germline V gene data show CDR1 as SGHTA and CDR2 as FQGNSA. The junction had 10 bases not matched to a gene; V was cut back by 5 bases and J by 7 bases. The CDR3 reads CASSPQTSGGWNEQFF. DNA of the CDR3: TGTGCCAGCAGCCCGCAAACTAGCGGGGGTTGGAATGAGCAGTTCTTC.

This clonotype was detected a few times. The chain uses TRBV20-1 and TRBJ1-2; maybe TRBD1 (6 bases). This CDR3 has 12 residues. Trimming pared 6 bases from V and 8 bases from J, leaving 16 bases between. Germline assignment: CDR1 DFQATT and CDR2 SNEGSKA (reference sequence). The chain's CDR3 is CSASRDMGGYTF. CDR3 DNA sequence: TGCAGTGCGTCCCGGGACATGGGAGGCTACACCTTC.

This clonotype was recorded at least ten times. The rearrangement links TRBV7-3 to TRBJ2-2, with TRBD2 matching over 9 bases. The junction had 3 bases not matched to a gene; V was cut back by 1 base and J by 0 bases. CDR1 is SGHTA, CDR2 FQGTGA, per germline. This CDR3 comprises 17 residues. CDR3 amino acids: CASSLRASGANTGELFF. In DNA, the CDR3 is TGTGCCAGCAGCTTAAGGGCTAGCGGGGCGAACACCGGGGAGCTGTTTTTT.

V gene TRBV4-1 combines with J gene TRBJ2-5; a weak D match, TRBD2 (5 bases). The CDR3 extends over 11 amino acids. Germline assignment: CDR1 MGHRA and CDR2 YSYEKL. V shed 6 bases and J shed 10 bases, with 12 bases lying between them. CDR3 DNA sequence: TGCGCCAGCAGGAGTGGACTCTTCCAGTACTTC. This gives the protein CASRSGLFQYF.

V gene TRBV7-9 combines with J gene TRBJ2-7; 7 bases are shared with TRBD1. With V trimmed by 6 bases and J by 1 base, 6 bases remained unmatched. This CDR3 has 14 residues. Germline-derived CDR1 and CDR2 are SEHNR and FQNEAQ (reference sequence). The CDR3 is CASRAGTESYEQYF. In nucleotides, the CDR3 is TGTGCCAGCAGGGCCGGGACAGAGTCCTACGAGCAGTACTTC.

The chain has TRBV20-1 and TRBJ2-4; D ambiguous. The V gene's germline CDR1 is DFQATT and CDR2 SNEGSKA (reference sequence). This CDR3 has 17 amino acids. With 0 bases removed from V and 0 bases from J, the gap between germline ends came to 15 bases. This chain's CDR3 is CSARDRKHLLAKNIQYF. Here the CDR3 DNA reads TGCAGTGCTAGAGATCGAAAACATCTATTAGCCAAAAACATTCAGTACTTC.

This clonotype was picked up a small number of times. The J gene is TRBJ2-3, the V gene TRBV10-2, with TRBD2 matching over 11 bases. The CDR3 is 15 amino acids. From germline, CDR1 is WSHSY and CDR2 SAAADI. The junction had 5 bases not matched to a gene; V was cut back by 7 bases and J by 2 bases. This CDR3 reads CASKGLAVSTDTQYF. The CDR3 region has the DNA TGCGCCAGCAAGGGACTAGCGGTTTCCACAGATACGCAGTATTTT.

The chain carries TRBV7-8 and TRBJ2-1; D remains unclear. The CDR3 covers 15 residues. Germline V lookup: CDR1 SGHVS, CDR2 FQNEAQ. V dropped 4 bases and J dropped 0 bases, with 10 bases sitting between them. The CDR3 protein is CASSSFKSSYNEQFF. The CDR3 DNA reads as TGTGCCAGCAGCTCCTTCAAGAGCTCCTACAATGAGCAGTTCTTC.

This clonotype showed up just a few times. The chain uses TRBV4-1 and TRBJ2-5; D gene ambiguous. The DNA end favors TRBJ2-1, so the J call may be wrong. The germline V gene encodes CDR1 MGHRA and CDR2 YSYEKL. The CDR3 consists of 13 residues. CDR3 DNA sequence: TGCGCCAGCAGCCAAGATAGCACGCTTGAGCAGTTCTTC. Amino acids: CASSQDSTLEQFF.

The chain's CDR3 is CSAGRAHYEQYF. For the CDR3, the DNA is TGCAGCGCTGGACGGGCCCACTACGAGCAGTACTTC. The genes are TRBV29-1 and TRBJ2-7; no clear D gene. V was trimmed by 7 bases and J by 3 bases, leaving 13 bases between them. The CDR3 has 12 residues. Germline V gene sequence: CDR1 SQVTM, CDR2 ANQGSEA.

J is TRBJ2-1 and V is TRBV20-1; 7 positions match TRBD2. This CDR3 has 15 amino acids. V gave up 4 bases and J gave up 3 bases; unmatched junction bases: 9. Germline V CDR1 and CDR2: DFQATT, SNEGSKA (reference sequence). Here the CDR3 reads CSATSSQRDYNEQFF. In DNA form, the CDR3 reads TGCAGTGCTACCTCTTCACAGCGGGACTACAATGAGCAGTTCTTC.

The CDR3, as DNA: TGTGCCAGCAGCCAAGATCAGGGGGCAGGGGGTGCGTCACCCCTCCACTTT. This codes for CASSQDQGAGGASPLHF. V usage is TRBV3-1 and J usage is TRBJ1-6; 8 nucleotides line up with TRBD1. Trimming at V came to 0 bases and at J to 10 bases, leaving 11 bases not matched to a gene. Germline CDR1 LGHDT, CDR2 YNNKEL (reference sequence). This CDR3 spans 17 amino acids. Supplemented by reference TRBV3-1 and TRBJ1-6, the full variable domain reads DTAVSQTPKYLVTQMGNDKSIKCEQNLGHDTMYWYKQDSKKFLKIMFSYNNKELIINETVPNRFSPKSPDKAHLNLHINSLELGDSAVYFCASSQDQGAGGASPLHFGNGTRLTVT.

This clonotype was counted a few times. The chain carries TRBV4-1 and TRBJ2-5; D remains unclear. Germline V CDR1 and CDR2: MGHRA, YSYEKL. The CDR3 runs 14 residues. The V and J ends lost 4 bases and 1 base respectively, with 10 bases between them. The CDR3 loop is CASSRQVLQETQYF. CDR3 DNA: TGCGCCAGCAGCCGCCAGGTGCTCCAAGAGACCCAGTACTTC.

The chain employs TRBV20-1 and TRBJ2-1; 10 bases match TRBD2. Near its end, the DNA agrees better with TRBJ2-5, so the J call may be wrong. The CDR3 consists of 14 residues. Germline CDR1 and CDR2: DFQATT and SNEGSKA (reference sequence). The CDR3, as DNA: TGCAGTGGATTAGCGGGGGGTCTCCAAGAGACCCAGTACTTC. Translation gives CSGLAGGLQETQYF.

The chain is built from TRBV10-3 and TRBJ1-2, with 8 bases fitting TRBD1. Trimming took 6 bases from V and 5 from J; bases not matched to a gene: 8. The CDR3 is made up of 14 amino acids. Germline-derived CDR1 and CDR2 are ENHRY and SYGVKD. In DNA, the CDR3 is TGTGCCATCAGAATCGACAGGGGATGGTATGGCTACACCTTC. Translating it yields CAIRIDRGWYGYTF.

The chain has TRBV30 and TRBJ2-3; tentatively, D is TRBD2 (5 bases). Trimming took 0 bases from V and 4 from J, leaving 14 bases between them. CDR3 length: 15 amino acids. The V gene's germline CDR1 is GTSNPN and CDR2 SVGIG (reference sequence). CDR3 DNA sequence: TGTGCCTGGAGTGTCACGGCCAGCGGCGCAGATACGCAGTATTTT. It yields the protein CAWSVTASGADTQYF.

J is TRBJ2-2 and V is TRBV6-5; 7 nucleotides agree with TRBD1. The germline V gene encodes CDR1 MNHEY and CDR2 SVGAGI. V was clipped by 6 bases and J by 6 bases; unmatched bases: 10. This CDR3 contains 15 residues. The CDR3 nucleotides read TGTGCCAGCAGCCCCGACAGGGTTCGGGCCGGGGAGCTGTTTTTT. Translation: CASSPDRVRAGELFF.

The chain has TRBV3-1 and TRBJ2-5; D may match TRBD1 or TRBD2 (5 bases each). Trimming pared 6 bases from V and 2 bases from J, leaving 13 bases between. Germline loops: CDR1 LGHDT, CDR2 YNNKEL (reference sequence). The CDR3 spans 14 residues. In DNA, the CDR3 is TGTGCCAGCAGACGGGAAGGGACGCAAGAGACCCAGTACTTC. Amino acid sequence: CASRREGTQETQYF.

The rearrangement uses TRBV29-1 and TRBJ2-5; TRBD1 matches at 7 bases. The J call may be faulty, since TRBJ2-1 better matches the DNA end. The CDR3 loop spans 13 amino acids. Germline V gene lookup returns CDR1 SQVTM and CDR2 ANQGSEA. CDR3 coding DNA: TGCAGCGCCGGACAGGAGGATCTTCGTGAGCAGTTCTTC. Protein product: CSAGQEDLREQFF.

The chain has TRBV7-9 and TRBJ1-6; D is unclear. The V gene lost 1 base and the J gene lost 9 bases, with 7 bases spanning the gap. Germline V gene lookup returns CDR1 SEHNR and CDR2 FQNEAQ (reference sequence). This CDR3 contains 13 residues. This chain's CDR3 is CASSLEGSSPLHF. As DNA, the CDR3 is TGTGCCAGCAGCTTAGAGGGTAGTTCACCCCTCCACTTT.

The chain recombines TRBV7-7 with TRBJ2-2, with D perhaps given as TRBD1 or TRBD2 (5 bases each). In germline, CDR1 is SSHAT, CDR2 FNYEAQ (reference sequence). The ends were cut back, 10 bases at V and 8 bases at J, with 20 bases in the middle. CDR3 length equals 14 residues. CDR3 DNA sequence: TGTGCCACCAGAGGGGCGTTGTCTTCGGGGGAGCTGTTTTTT. Its translation: CATRGALSSGELFF.

This clonotype appeared a few times. The chain carries TRBV4-2 and TRBJ2-5, with a tentative D call TRBD2 (5 bases). V lost 1 base, J lost 4 bases, and 10 bases lay in between. The CDR3 length is 14 residues. Germline V CDR1 and CDR2: LGHNA, YNFKEQ. In DNA, the CDR3 is TGTGCCAGCAGCCAAGTGGACTCAGGAGAGACCCAGTACTTC. Protein sequence: CASSQVDSGETQYF.

A few counts support this clonotype. This could be a read error, since a much larger clone is one nucleotide away. The chain couples TRBV7-3 to TRBJ2-5, with 9 bases that match TRBD2. The J call is doubtful: the DNA matches TRBJ2-1 better. Germline CDR1 SGHTA, CDR2 FQGTGA. The CDR3 is 14 residues long. The CDR3 sequence is CAGSQAGGGYEQFF. CDR3 nucleotide sequence: TGTGCCGGCAGCCAAGCGGGGGGAGGCTATGAGCAGTTCTTC.

This chain joins TRBV30 and TRBJ2-5, with 7 bases lining up with TRBD1. The V gene end was trimmed by 4 bases and the J gene end by 2 bases; junction bases not matched to a gene: 4. Germline CDR1 is GTSNPN and CDR2 is SVGIG (reference sequence). This CDR3 is 13 amino acids long. The chain's CDR3 is CAWTRQGQETQYF. The CDR3 DNA reads as TGTGCCTGGACACGACAGGGACAAGAGACCCAGTACTTC.

This rearrangement joins TRBV15 to TRBJ2-4; tentatively, D is TRBD2 (5 bases). V lost 3 bases and J 9 bases, leaving 21 bases between the germline ends. Germline V gene lookup returns CDR1 LNHNV and CDR2 YYDKDF (reference sequence). CDR3 size: 16 residues. CDR3 sequence reads: CATSRGWETLGSIQYF. The CDR3 DNA sequence: TGTGCCACCAGCAGGGGGTGGGAGACCCTGGGAAGCATTCAGTACTTC.